Sequencing of this T cell receptor (beta chain) was carried out in a study of T cells after yellow fever vaccination. Notes on the study in general: Booster sampling recovered most clones from primary vaccination (around 96% CD4, just over 85% CD8).

It was through 5'RACE template switching that TCR cDNA was made, with a universal primer site and UMIs added. TCRdb fed the 5' RACE reads into MiXCR, producing one record per CDR3 protein. Of 450,000 to 550,000 distinct CDR3 sequences in the sample, roughly a fifth were seen once. This clonotype was counted at least ten times. Its cognate antigen is unknown. CDR3 length: 12 amino acids. Between the trimmed V and J ends, which lost 6 bases and 4 bases, there was a span of 12 bases. Germline V gene sequence: CDR1 SQVTM, CDR2 ANQGSEA. This TCR was sampled from a man younger than 30 who received the YFV17D yellow fever vaccine. V usage is TRBV29-1 and J usage is TRBJ2-5; tentatively, D is TRBD2 (5 bases). The starting material was PBMCs, obtained about 20 days after the first yellow fever vaccination. CDR3 in amino acids: CSVQRFPETQYF. In DNA, the CDR3 is TGCAGCGTACAGCGGTTTCCAGAGACCCAGTACTTC. Complete variable domain (other parts from reference TRBV29-1 and TRBJ2-5): SAVISQKPSRDICQRGTSLTIQCQVDSQVTMMFWYRQQPGQSLTLIATANQGSEATYESGFVIDKFPISRPNLTFSTLTVSNMSPEDSSIYLCSVQRFPETQYFGPGTRLLVL.